This is a list of T cell receptor beta chains from one sample in a study of CD8+CD57+ T cells in acquired aplastic anemia. TCRdb called the reads again in MiXCR, with one record for every CDR3 protein. Among about 110,000 distinct CDR3 sequences listed, roughly 51% were seen once. Sequencing was carried out using sorted CD4+, CD8+, or CD8+CD57+ T cells (not recorded which) from PBMCs. The source is a human donor in good health, serving as a control. Each CDR3 is given with its conserved first and last residue. The order of the fields is CDR3 protein, CDR3 DNA, V gene, clone size, D gene, J gene. D genes are given only for firm matches. Not all rows give a size; the values are once, few, many and, for expanded clones, a class.

CDR3 protein: CASGEEAGARQPQHF
CDR3 DNA: TGTGCCAGCGGAGAAGAGGCAGGGGCGAGACAGCCCCAGCATTTT
V gene: TRBV6-2/TRBV6-3
clone size: .
D gene: .
J gene: TRBJ1-5

CDR3 protein: CARGLYTDTQYF
CDR3 DNA: TGTGCCAGGGGACTCTACACAGATACGCAGTATTTT
V gene: TRBV2
clone size: few
D gene: .
J gene: TRBJ2-3

CDR3 protein: CASSLESGTGGTDTQYF
CDR3 DNA: TGTGCCAGCAGCTTGGAGTCGGGGACAGGTGGAACAGATACGCAGTATTTT
V gene: TRBV5-4
clone size: .
D gene: TRBD1
J gene: TRBJ2-3

CDR3 protein: CASSLAWDGTGELFF
CDR3 DNA: TGTGCCAGCAGCTTAGCGTGGGATGGCACCGGGGAGCTGTTTTTT
V gene: TRBV7-2
clone size: .
D gene: .
J gene: TRBJ2-2

CDR3 protein: CASSIVGGTYEQYF
CDR3 DNA: TGTGCCAGTAGTATAGTAGGGGGAACCTACGAGCAGTACTTC
V gene: TRBV19
clone size: .
D gene: .
J gene: TRBJ2-7

CDR3 protein: CATSDQGSYLNANTEAFF
CDR3 DNA: TGTGCCACCAGTGACCAGGGGAGTTACCTTAACGCAAACACTGAAGCTTTCTTT
V gene: TRBV24-1
clone size: many
D gene: .
J gene: TRBJ1-1

CDR3 protein: CASSGESGSNQPQHF
CDR3 DNA: TGTGCCAGCAGCGGGGAGTCCGGTAGCAATCAGCCCCAGCATTTT
V gene: TRBV11-2
clone size: many
D gene: .
J gene: TRBJ1-5

CDR3 protein: CASSSPGKQFF
CDR3 DNA: TGTGCCAGTAGTAGCCCGGGCAAGCAGTTCTTC
V gene: TRBV19
clone size: .
D gene: .
J gene: TRBJ2-1

CDR3 protein: CAISPTGDYNEQFF
CDR3 DNA: TGTGCCATCAGCCCGACAGGGGACTACAATGAGCAGTTCTTC
V gene: TRBV10-3
clone size: .
D gene: TRBD1
J gene: TRBJ2-1

CDR3 protein: CSVDAGATYNEQFF
CDR3 DNA: TGCAGCGTTGACGCAGGGGCTACCTACAATGAGCAGTTCTTC
V gene: TRBV29-1
clone size: .
D gene: .
J gene: TRBJ2-1

CDR3 protein: CASSLDGAGRDYGYTF
CDR3 DNA: TGTGCCAGCAGCTTAGATGGGGCAGGTCGCGACTATGGCTACACCTTC
V gene: TRBV11-1
clone size: .
D gene: .
J gene: TRBJ1-2

CDR3 protein: CASSESGALSKESFYNEQFF
CDR3 DNA: TGTGCCAGCAGTGAGTCTGGTGCCTTGTCCAAAGAAAGTTTCTACAATGAGCAGTTCTTC
V gene: TRBV25-1
clone size: .
D gene: .
J gene: TRBJ2-1

CDR3 protein: CASSVDGHAGGTDTQYF
CDR3 DNA: TGTGCCAGCAGCGTAGACGGCCATGCAGGGGGAACAGATACGCAGTATTTT
V gene: TRBV9
clone size: .
D gene: TRBD1
J gene: TRBJ2-3

CDR3 protein: CATSDSRVYGYTF
CDR3 DNA: TGTGCCACCAGTGATTCCAGGGTCTATGGCTACACCTTC
V gene: TRBV24-1
clone size: .
D gene: .
J gene: TRBJ1-2

CDR3 protein: CASSAGQGAYEQYF
CDR3 DNA: TGTGCCAGCAGCGCCGGACAGGGAGCCTACGAGCAGTACTTC
V gene: TRBV11-2
clone size: many
D gene: TRBD1
J gene: TRBJ2-7

CDR3 protein: CSVVSGDTGELFF
CDR3 DNA: TGCAGCGTTGTGAGCGGGGACACCGGGGAGCTGTTTTTT
V gene: TRBV29-1
clone size: .
D gene: TRBD2
J gene: TRBJ2-2

CDR3 protein: CSVQGQGGGQPQHF
CDR3 DNA: TGCAGCGTTCAAGGACAGGGCGGGGGTCAGCCCCAGCATTTT
V gene: TRBV29-1
clone size: .
D gene: TRBD1
J gene: TRBJ1-5

CDR3 protein: CASSRVIGVNTEAFF
CDR3 DNA: TGTGCCAGCAGTCGCGTTATAGGCGTGAACACTGAAGCTTTCTTT
V gene: TRBV25-1
clone size: medium-sized
D gene: .
J gene: TRBJ1-1

CDR3 protein: CASSESTGASSPLHF
CDR3 DNA: TGCGCCAGCAGTGAGTCGACGGGGGCTAGTTCACCCCTCCACTTT
V gene: TRBV10-2
clone size: .
D gene: .
J gene: TRBJ1-6

CDR3 protein: CASSISPGAADTQYF
CDR3 DNA: TGTGCCAGTAGTATCTCCCCAGGGGCAGCAGATACGCAGTATTTT
V gene: TRBV19
clone size: many
D gene: .
J gene: TRBJ2-3

CDR3 protein: CASSVDRGETQYF
CDR3 DNA: TGTGCCAGCAGCGTGGACAGGGGTGAGACCCAGTACTTC
V gene: TRBV9
clone size: .
D gene: TRBD1
J gene: TRBJ2-5

CDR3 protein: CASSYSSGHLTEAFF
CDR3 DNA: TGTGCCAGCAGTTACTCGTCGGGACACCTCACTGAAGCTTTCTTT
V gene: TRBV6-5
clone size: few
D gene: .
J gene: TRBJ1-1

CDR3 protein: CATQPGTGEDTQYF
CDR3 DNA: TGTGCCACCCAACCTGGGACAGGGGAAGATACGCAGTATTTT
V gene: TRBV11-1
clone size: .
D gene: TRBD1
J gene: TRBJ2-3

CDR3 protein: CASSLGPGGQPQHF
CDR3 DNA: TGTGCCAGCAGCTTGGGACCTGGGGGTCAGCCCCAGCATTTT
V gene: TRBV5-4
clone size: .
D gene: .
J gene: TRBJ1-5

CDR3 protein: CATSAFRGQDLEYSGNTIYF
CDR3 DNA: TGTGCCACCAGTGCCTTTAGGGGACAAGATCTAGAGTACTCTGGAAACACCATATATTTT
V gene: TRBV24-1
clone size: many
D gene: .
J gene: TRBJ1-3

CDR3 protein: CASSEDRHQYF
CDR3 DNA: TGTGCCAGCAGCGAAGACAGGCATCAGTACTTC
V gene: TRBV7-4
clone size: .
D gene: .
J gene: TRBJ2-5